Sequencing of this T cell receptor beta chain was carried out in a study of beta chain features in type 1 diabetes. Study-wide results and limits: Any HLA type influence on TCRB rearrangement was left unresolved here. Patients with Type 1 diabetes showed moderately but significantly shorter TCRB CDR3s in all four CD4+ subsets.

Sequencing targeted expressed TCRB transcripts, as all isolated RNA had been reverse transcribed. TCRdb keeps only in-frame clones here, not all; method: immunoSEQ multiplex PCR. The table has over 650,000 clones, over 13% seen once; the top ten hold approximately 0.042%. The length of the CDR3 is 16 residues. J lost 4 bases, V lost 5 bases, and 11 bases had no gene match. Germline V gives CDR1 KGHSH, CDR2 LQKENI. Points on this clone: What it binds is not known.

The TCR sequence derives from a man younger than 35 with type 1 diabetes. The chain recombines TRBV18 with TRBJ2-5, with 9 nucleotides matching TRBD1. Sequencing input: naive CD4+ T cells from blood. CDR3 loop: CASSSSAGQGSETQYF. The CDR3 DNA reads TGTGCCAGCTCATCCTCGGCGGGACAGGGATCAGAGACCCAGTACTTC.